Shown below are 8 T cell receptor beta chains from a single sample sequenced in a study of blood T cell repertoires in COVID-19. The assay was immunoSEQ multiplex PCR, and TCRdb's table has in-frame clones only and misses some. Found here are 66,000 or so clones, around 80% of them singletons; the top ten hold around 9.6%. The sample comprised peripheral blood. These receptors all come from a human donor in a cohort sampled during active COVID-19.

The CDR3 loop is CASSVGGGGSEQYF. The CDR3 bases are TGTGCCAGCAGCGTCGGAGGGGGAGGGAGCGAGCAGTACTTC. The chain combines TRBV9 with TRBJ2-7; TRBD2 is a possible D gene (7 bases). Germline CDR1 and CDR2: SGDLS and YYNGEE. There are 14 residues in the CDR3. V was shortened by 2 bases and J by 6 bases, with 15 bases between the two germline ends.

The CDR3 sequence is CSASNPGNSNQPQHF. The DNA for the CDR3 is TGCAGTGCTAGTAATCCGGGAAATAGCAATCAGCCCCAGCATTTT. This chain connects TRBV20-1 to TRBJ1-5, with D hard to call. V was clipped by 3 bases and J by 0 bases, with 12 bases between them. Germline V gene sequence: CDR1 DFQATT, CDR2 SNEGSKA (reference sequence). The CDR3 has 15 residues.

This clone was recorded a few times. The CDR3 loop reads CASSKGEIYEQYF. CDR3 coding DNA: TGTGCTAGCTCCAAGGGGGAAATCTACGAGCAGTACTTC. The chain has TRBV7-7 and TRBJ2-7; D possibly corresponds to TRBD1 (6 bases). This CDR3 contains 13 residues. Germline V lookup: CDR1 SSHAT, CDR2 FNYEAQ (reference sequence).

The chain has TRBV9 and TRBJ1-4; D is ambiguous. Germline V lookup: CDR1 SGDLS, CDR2 YYNGEE. This CDR3 has 13 residues. V lost 5 bases and J lost 0, with 5 bases in between. The CDR3 here is CASSRATNEKLFF. CDR3 DNA: TGTGCCAGCAGTCGGGCAACTAATGAAAAACTGTTTTTT.

The chain carries TRBV19 and TRBJ1-5; tentative D call: TRBD1 (5 bases). Germline CDR1 reads LNHDA; CDR2 reads SQIVND (reference sequence). Trimming took 6 bases from V and 1 from J, leaving 16 bases between them. CDR3 length: 16 residues. The DNA of the CDR3 is TGTGCCAGTAGGATTTCCGAGTCAGGGAGCAATCAGCCCCAGCATTTT. Protein: CASRISESGSNQPQHF.

The chain carries TRBV29-1 and TRBJ1-4; TRBD1 agrees at 7 bases. After removal of 2 bases from V and 8 bases from J, the junction contained 8 bases not matched to a gene. Germline V CDR1 and CDR2: SQVTM, ANQGSEA. CDR3 length: 14 amino acids. The CDR3 reads CSVEPLQGPEKLFF. The CDR3 DNA reads as TGCAGCGTTGAACCCCTACAGGGGCCGGAAAAACTGTTTTTT.

This chain connects TRBV20-1 to TRBJ1-3; possibly TRBD1 for D (5 bases). In germline, CDR1 is DFQATT, CDR2 SNEGSKA (reference sequence). This CDR3 spans 14 amino acids. Deletions cut 3 bases from V and 0 bases from J, with 9 bases between. The CDR3 here is CSASRQGSGNTIYF. The CDR3 DNA sequence: TGCAGTGCTAGTCGCCAGGGCTCTGGAAACACCATATATTTT.

This clone was seen once. J is TRBJ1-6 and V is TRBV10-2; tentative D call: TRBD1 (6 bases). Germline-derived CDR1 and CDR2 are WSHSY and SAAADI. This CDR3 contains 16 residues. Deletions cut 3 bases from V and 8 bases from J, with 17 bases between. Written as DNA, the CDR3 is TGCGCCAGCAGTGATCAAAGGACAGCGCCCCATTCACCCCTCCACTTT. Encoded protein: CASSDQRTAPHSPLHF.